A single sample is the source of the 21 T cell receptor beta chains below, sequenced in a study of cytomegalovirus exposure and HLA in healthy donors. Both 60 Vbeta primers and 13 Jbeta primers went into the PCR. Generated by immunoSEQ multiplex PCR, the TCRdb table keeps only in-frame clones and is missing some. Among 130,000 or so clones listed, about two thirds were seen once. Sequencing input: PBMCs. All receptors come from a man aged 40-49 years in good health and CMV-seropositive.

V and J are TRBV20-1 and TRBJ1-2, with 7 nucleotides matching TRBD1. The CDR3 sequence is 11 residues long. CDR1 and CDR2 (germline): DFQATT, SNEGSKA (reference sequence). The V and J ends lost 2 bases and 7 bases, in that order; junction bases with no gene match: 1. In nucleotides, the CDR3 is TGCAGTGCTAGATACAGGGGTGGCTACACCTTC. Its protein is CSARYRGGYTF.

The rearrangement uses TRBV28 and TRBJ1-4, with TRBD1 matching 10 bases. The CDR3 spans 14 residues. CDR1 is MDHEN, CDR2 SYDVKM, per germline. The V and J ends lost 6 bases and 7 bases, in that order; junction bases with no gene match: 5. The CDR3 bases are TGTGCCAGCAGGCGAAGGACAGGGGGTGAAAAACTGTTTTTT. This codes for CASRRRTGGEKLFF.

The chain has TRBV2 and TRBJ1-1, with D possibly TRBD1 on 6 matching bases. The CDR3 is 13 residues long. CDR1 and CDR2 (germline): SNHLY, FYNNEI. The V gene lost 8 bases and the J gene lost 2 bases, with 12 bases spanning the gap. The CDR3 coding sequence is TGTGCCAGCGGAAAGGGGGATAACACTGAAGCTTTCTTT. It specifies CASGKGDNTEAFF.

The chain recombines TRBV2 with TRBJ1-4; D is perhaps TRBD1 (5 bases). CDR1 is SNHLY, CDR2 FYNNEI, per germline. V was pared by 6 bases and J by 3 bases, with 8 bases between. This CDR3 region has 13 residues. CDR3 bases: TGTGCCAGCAGGTTCAGGGCTAATGAAAAACTGTTTTTT. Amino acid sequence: CASRFRANEKLFF.

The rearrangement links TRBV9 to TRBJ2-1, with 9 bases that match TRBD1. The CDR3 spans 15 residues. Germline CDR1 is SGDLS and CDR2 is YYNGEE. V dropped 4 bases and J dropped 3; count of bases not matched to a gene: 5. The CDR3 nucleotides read TGTGCCAGCAGCACACAGGGGGCCCTCTACAATGAGCAGTTCTTC. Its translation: CASSTQGALYNEQFF.

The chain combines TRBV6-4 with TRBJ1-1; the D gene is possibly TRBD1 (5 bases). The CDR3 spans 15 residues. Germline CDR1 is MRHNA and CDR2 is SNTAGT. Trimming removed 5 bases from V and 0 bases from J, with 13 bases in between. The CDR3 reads CASSYGRAVNTEAFF. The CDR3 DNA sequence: TGTGCCAGCAGTTACGGCAGGGCCGTGAACACTGAAGCTTTCTTT.

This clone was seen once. In DNA, the CDR3 is TGTGCCAGCTCACCGACTAGCGGGAGGGCCGGAGGTGAGCAGTTCTTC. Residues: CASSPTSGRAGGEQFF. The J gene is TRBJ2-1, the V gene TRBV18; TRBD2 agrees at 14 bases. The CDR3 is 16 residues long. Germline CDR1 KGHSH, CDR2 LQKENI. J lost 9 bases, V lost 3 bases, and 7 bases had no gene match.

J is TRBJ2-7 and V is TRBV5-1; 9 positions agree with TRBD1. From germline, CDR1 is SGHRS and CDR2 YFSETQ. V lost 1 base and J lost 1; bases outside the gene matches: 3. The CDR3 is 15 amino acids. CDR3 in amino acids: CASSLMGQGSYEQYF. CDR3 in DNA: TGCGCCAGCAGCTTGATGGGACAGGGTTCCTACGAGCAGTACTTC.

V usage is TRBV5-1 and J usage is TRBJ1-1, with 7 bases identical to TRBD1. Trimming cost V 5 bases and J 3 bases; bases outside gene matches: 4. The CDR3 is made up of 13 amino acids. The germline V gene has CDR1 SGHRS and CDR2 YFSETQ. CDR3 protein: CASRIDRDTEAFF. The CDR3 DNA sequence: TGCGCCAGCAGGATTGACAGGGACACTGAAGCTTTCTTT.

CDR3 residues: CASSFGRNTGELFF. In nucleotides, the CDR3 is TGTGCCAGCAGCTTCGGGAGGAACACCGGGGAGCTGTTTTTT. The chain employs TRBV7-6 and TRBJ2-2; D is perhaps TRBD2 (6 bases). The CDR3 consists of 14 residues. The germline CDR1 and CDR2 sequences are SGHVS and FNYEAQ. V lost 3 bases and J 1 base, leaving 6 bases between the germline ends.

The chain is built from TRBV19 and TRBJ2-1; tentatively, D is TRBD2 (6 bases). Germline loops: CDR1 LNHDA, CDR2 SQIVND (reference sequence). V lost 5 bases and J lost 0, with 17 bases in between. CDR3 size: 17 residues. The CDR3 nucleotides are TGTGCCAGTAGTCTCCGGGACTTGTTTATCTCCTACAATGAGCAGTTCTTC. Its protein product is CASSLRDLFISYNEQFF.

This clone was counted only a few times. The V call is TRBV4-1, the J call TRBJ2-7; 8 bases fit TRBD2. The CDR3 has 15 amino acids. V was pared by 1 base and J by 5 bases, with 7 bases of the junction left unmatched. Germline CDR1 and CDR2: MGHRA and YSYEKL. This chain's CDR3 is CASSQAGTRSNEQYF. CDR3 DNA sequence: TGCGCCAGCAGCCAAGCCGGGACTAGAAGTAACGAGCAGTACTTC.

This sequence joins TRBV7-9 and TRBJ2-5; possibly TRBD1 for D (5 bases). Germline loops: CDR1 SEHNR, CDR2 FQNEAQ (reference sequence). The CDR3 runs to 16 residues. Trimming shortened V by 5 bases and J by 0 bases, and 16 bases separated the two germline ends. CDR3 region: CASSPNQGRDQETQYF. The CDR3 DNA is TGTGCCAGCAGCCCAAACCAGGGAAGGGACCAAGAGACCCAGTACTTC.

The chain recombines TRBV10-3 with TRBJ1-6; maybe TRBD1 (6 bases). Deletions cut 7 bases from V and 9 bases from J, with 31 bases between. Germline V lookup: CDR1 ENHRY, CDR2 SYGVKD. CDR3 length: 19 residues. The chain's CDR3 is CAIIGNSSPYRVAGSPLHF. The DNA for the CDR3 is TGTGCCATCATTGGGAACTCTTCTCCGTACAGGGTAGCGGGTTCACCCCTCCACTTT.

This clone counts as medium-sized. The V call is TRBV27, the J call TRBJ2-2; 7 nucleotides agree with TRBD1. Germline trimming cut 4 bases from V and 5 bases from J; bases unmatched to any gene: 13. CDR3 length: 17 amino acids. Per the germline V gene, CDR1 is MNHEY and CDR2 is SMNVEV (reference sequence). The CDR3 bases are TGTGCCAGCAGTTCCTATGACCGACAGGGTTATACCGGGGAGCTGTTTTTT. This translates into CASSSYDRQGYTGELFF.

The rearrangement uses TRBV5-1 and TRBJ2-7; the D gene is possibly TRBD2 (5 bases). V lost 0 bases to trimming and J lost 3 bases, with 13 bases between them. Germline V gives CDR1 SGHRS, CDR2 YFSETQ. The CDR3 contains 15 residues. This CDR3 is CASSLARPLDYEQYF. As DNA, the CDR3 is TGCGCCAGCAGCTTGGCCCGGCCACTAGACTACGAGCAGTACTTC.

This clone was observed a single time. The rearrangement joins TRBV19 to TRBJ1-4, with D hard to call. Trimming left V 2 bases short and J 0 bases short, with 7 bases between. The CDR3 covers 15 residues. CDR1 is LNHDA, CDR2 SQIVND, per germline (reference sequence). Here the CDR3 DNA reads TGTGCCAGTAGTATAACGAGTGCAACTAATGAAAAACTGTTTTTT. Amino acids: CASSITSATNEKLFF.

The CDR3 loop is CASSSPRGVTREKLFF. For the CDR3, the DNA is TGTGCCAGCAGTTCCCCCCGCGGGGTAACCCGAGAAAAACTGTTTTTT. V gene TRBV28 combines with J gene TRBJ1-4; D is undetermined. Trimming removed 4 bases from V and 8 bases from J, with 20 bases in between. The CDR3 sequence is 16 residues long. CDR1 MDHEN and CDR2 SYDVKM come from the germline V gene.

CDR3 nucleotide sequence: TGTGCCAGCAGACGTGACTCGCGGGGTTCCTACGAGCAGTACTTC. This codes for CASRRDSRGSYEQYF. This rearrangement joins TRBV2 to TRBJ2-7, with D possibly matching TRBD2 (6 bases). CDR3 size: 15 residues. The germline V and J ends were trimmed by 6 bases and 1 base, with 16 bases remaining between them. Looked up from germline, CDR1 is SNHLY and CDR2 is FYNNEI. Using reference TRBV2 and TRBJ2-7 for the parts outside the CDR3, the full variable domain is EPEVTQTPSHQVTQMGQEVILRCVPISNHLYFYWYRQILGQKVEFLVSFYNNEISEKSEIFDDQFSVERPDGSNFTLKIRSTKLEDSAMYFCASRRDSRGSYEQYFGPGTRLTVT.

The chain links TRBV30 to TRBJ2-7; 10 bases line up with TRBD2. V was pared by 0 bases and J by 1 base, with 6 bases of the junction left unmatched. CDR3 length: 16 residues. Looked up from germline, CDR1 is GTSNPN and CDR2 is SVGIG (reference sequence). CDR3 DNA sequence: TGTGCCTGGAGTGTACATAGCGGGGGGCGTTCCTACGAGCAGTACTTC. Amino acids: CAWSVHSGGRSYEQYF. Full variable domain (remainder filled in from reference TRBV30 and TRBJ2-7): SQTIHQWPATLVQPVGSPLSLECTVEGTSNPNLYWYRQAAGRGLQLLFYSVGIGQISSEVPQNLSASRPQDRQFILSSKKLLLSDSGFYLCAWSVHSGGRSYEQYFGPGTRLTVT.

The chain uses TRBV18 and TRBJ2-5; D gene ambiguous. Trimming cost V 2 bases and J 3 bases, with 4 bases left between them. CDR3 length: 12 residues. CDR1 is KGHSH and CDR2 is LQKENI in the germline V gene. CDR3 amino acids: CASSPSEETQYF. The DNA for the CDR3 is TGTGCCAGCTCACCATCGGAAGAGACCCAGTACTTC.